The 26 T cell receptor beta chains reported below all come from one sample, sequenced in a study of human T cells and chemical hapten exposure. Time point noted: patch test 1, 2 weeks after DPC sensitization. Treatment defined: therapeutic diphenylcyclopropenone sensitization with weekly scalp DPC. TCRdb re-called the RACE reads with MiXCR, one entry per CDR3 protein. Among about 100,000 distinct CDR3 sequences listed, roughly 11% were seen once. This material consisted of whole blood, taken in connection with sensitization to the hapten diphenylcyclopropenone (DPC). The receptors were gathered from a woman in her thirties or forties with alopecia areata. Some clones in this sample may be carry-over from other donors' samples.

This clonotype was counted a few times. The chain couples TRBV24-1 to TRBJ2-2; D is unresolved. The germline gives CDR1 KGHDR, CDR2 SFDVKD. There are 12 residues in the CDR3. Trimming took 5 bases from V and 7 from J, leaving 7 bases between them. The CDR3 reads CATSVTVGELFF. CDR3 coding DNA: TGTGCCACCAGTGTCACGGTCGGGGAGCTGTTTTTT.

This clonotype was seen a few times. The chain joins TRBV20-1 to TRBJ2-5, with TRBD2 matching 7 bases. Germline V gene lookup returns CDR1 DFQATT and CDR2 SNEGSKA (reference sequence). This CDR3 contains 14 residues. Germline trimming cut 5 bases from V and 2 bases from J; bases unmatched to any gene: 8. Here the CDR3 DNA reads TGCAGTGCTCACGTCGGGGGGAATCAAGAGACCCAGTACTTC. Protein sequence: CSAHVGGNQETQYF.

This clonotype occurred a few times. J is TRBJ2-5 and V is TRBV14, with D possibly being TRBD2 (6 bases). Germline V gene data show CDR1 as SGHDN and CDR2 as FVKESK. The V end lost 4 bases, the J end lost 5 bases, and 14 bases lay between the germline ends. CDR3 length: 14 amino acids. CDR3 amino acids: CASSPRRGWETQYF. The DNA of the CDR3 is TGTGCCAGCAGCCCCCGGCGGGGTTGGGAGACCCAGTACTTC.

This clonotype was recorded a few times. The genes are TRBV4-3 and TRBJ2-3, with D hard to call. Trimming took off 2 bases at V and 3 bases at J, with 9 bases between the two ends. Germline assignment: CDR1 LGHNA and CDR2 YSLEER. This CDR3 comprises 14 residues. The CDR3 reads CASSQSRRTDTQYF. Written as DNA, the CDR3 is TGCGCCAGCAGCCAATCCCGTCGGACAGATACGCAGTATTTT.

The chain joins TRBV20-1 to TRBJ2-3; TRBD1 or TRBD2 may be the D gene (6 bases each). The CDR3 runs 14 residues. Germline CDR1 and CDR2: DFQATT and SNEGSKA (reference sequence). Deletions cut 0 bases from V and 7 bases from J, with 14 bases between. CDR3 sequence: CSARDSLGGYTQYF. Here the CDR3 DNA reads TGCAGTGCTAGAGATTCGCTAGGGGGGTATACGCAGTATTTT.

CDR3 residues: CASAGQGGEQFF. As DNA, the CDR3 is TGTGCCAGCGCTGGACAGGGCGGTGAGCAGTTCTTC. The V and J genes are TRBV28 and TRBJ2-1; TRBD1 matches at 8 bases. Germline CDR1 and CDR2: MDHEN and SYDVKM. V shed 8 bases and J 9 bases; nucleotides not matched to a gene: 6. The CDR3 extends over 12 amino acids.

This clonotype was counted a few times. This rearrangement joins TRBV18 to TRBJ1-4; tentatively, D is TRBD1 (5 bases). Germline V gene data show CDR1 as KGHSH and CDR2 as LQKENI. Trimming left V 3 bases short and J 4 bases short, with 9 bases between. The CDR3 length is 14 residues. The CDR3 spells CASSPLGGNEKLFF. The CDR3 DNA sequence: TGTGCCAGCTCACCTCTCGGGGGTAATGAAAAACTGTTTTTT.

This clonotype appeared many times. The V gene is TRBV27, the J gene TRBJ2-3; TRBD1 is a possible D gene (5 bases). From germline, CDR1 is MNHEY and CDR2 SMNVEV (reference sequence). Trimming shortened V by 5 bases and J by 1 base, and 16 bases separated the two germline ends. This CDR3 contains 16 residues. CDR3 DNA sequence: TGTGCCAGCAGTATCCGCTCAGGGATCGGCACAGATACGCAGTATTTT. It yields the protein CASSIRSGIGTDTQYF.

This clonotype was observed at least ten times. The rearrangement uses TRBV19 and TRBJ2-1; TRBD1 is a possible D gene (6 bases). V lost 6 bases, J lost 10 bases, and 22 bases lay in between. The CDR3 runs to 15 residues. CDR1 and CDR2 from the germline V gene are LNHDA and SQIVND (reference sequence). The CDR3 is CASRTRDKVRLEQFF. The CDR3 coding sequence is TGTGCCAGTAGAACCCGGGACAAGGTAAGACTGGAGCAGTTCTTC.

This clonotype was found many times. CDR3 sequence: CASSLGNRGRRPTGELFF. The CDR3 DNA is TGTGCCAGCAGTTTGGGCAACAGGGGGCGTCGGCCCACCGGGGAGCTGTTTTTT. V and J are TRBV12-3 or TRBV12-4 and TRBJ2-2; 9 positions agree with TRBD1. The CDR3 is 18 amino acids. V lost 3 bases to trimming and J lost 4 bases; unmatched junction nucleotides: 12.

This clonotype was detected many times. V is TRBV7-2 and J is TRBJ2-7; TRBD1 agrees at 7 bases. Germline-derived CDR1 and CDR2 are SGHTA and FQGNSA. Unmatched junction bases numbered 7, after V lost 5 bases and J lost 6 bases. The CDR3 runs to 13 residues. CDR3 sequence: CASSHTTGPEQYF. Written as DNA, the CDR3 is TGTGCCAGCAGCCACACGACAGGGCCCGAGCAGTACTTC.

J is TRBJ2-3 and V is TRBV6-2 or TRBV6-3; 11 bases match TRBD2. J lost 6 bases, V lost 5 bases, and 7 bases had no gene match. The CDR3 spans 15 residues. Germline-derived CDR1 and CDR2 are MNHEY and SVGEGT. The DNA of the CDR3 is TGTGCCAGCAGTACTAGCGGGAGATTGTTGGATACGCAGTATTTT. Residues: CASSTSGRLLDTQYF.

This chain uses TRBV5-1 with TRBJ2-3, with 13 bases that match TRBD2. V was clipped by 7 bases and J by 6 bases; unmatched bases: 5. The length of the CDR3 is 14 residues. CDR1 and CDR2 from the germline V gene are SGHRS and YFSETQ. The CDR3 nucleotides read TGCGCCAGCGGACTAGCGGGAGTCGTGGATACGCAGTATTTT. Translation gives CASGLAGVVDTQYF.

In nucleotides, the CDR3 is TGTGCCATCACACCAGGGGCGGGTTCGAACACTGAAGCTTTCTTT. Its protein product is CAITPGAGSNTEAFF. J is TRBJ1-1 and V is TRBV10-3, with D perhaps matching TRBD1 (6 bases). V was trimmed by 7 bases and J by 1 base, leaving 16 bases between them. Germline V gene sequence: CDR1 ENHRY, CDR2 SYGVKD. The CDR3 extends over 15 amino acids.

This clonotype was detected many times. The genes are TRBV7-2 and TRBJ2-7; D gene ambiguous. V shed 5 bases and J shed 3 bases, with 17 bases lying between them. Germline assignment: CDR1 SGHTA and CDR2 FQGNSA. This CDR3 has 15 amino acids. The CDR3 loop is CASSLAPIGVYEQYF. The CDR3 DNA follows: TGTGCCAGCAGCCTTGCACCTATCGGAGTCTACGAGCAGTACTTC.

This clonotype was picked up many times. V is TRBV12-3 or TRBV12-4 and J is TRBJ2-7; TRBD1 matches at 10 bases. Trimming at V came to 6 bases and at J to 3 bases, leaving 5 bases not matched to a gene. The CDR3 sequence is 14 residues long. In DNA form, the CDR3 reads TGTGCCAGCAGCGACAGGGGGCGATTCTACGAGCAGTACTTC. It yields the protein CASSDRGRFYEQYF.

The table lists this clonotype with many counts. The genes are TRBV18 and TRBJ1-2; the match to TRBD1 covers 8 bases. After removal of 3 bases from V and 8 bases from J, the junction contained 11 bases not matched to a gene. The germline V gene has CDR1 KGHSH and CDR2 LQKENI. This CDR3 contains 15 residues. In DNA, the CDR3 is TGTGCCAGCTCACCCTCGACAGGGGAGGGAGGAGGCTACACCTTC. Protein sequence: CASSPSTGEGGGYTF. Filled out from reference TRBV18 and TRBJ1-2, the complete variable domain reads NAGVMQNPRHLVRRRGQEARLRCSPMKGHSHVYWYRQLPEEGLKFMVYLQKENIIDESGMPKERFSAEFPKEGPSILRIQQVVRGDSAAYFCASSPSTGEGGGYTFGSGTRLTVV.

A few counts support this clonotype. The V call is TRBV7-2, the J call TRBJ2-5, with D maybe TRBD1 (5 bases). Per germline, CDR1 SGHTA and CDR2 FQGNSA. The germline V and J ends were trimmed by 2 bases and 3 bases, with 13 bases remaining between them. This CDR3 has 15 amino acids. CDR3 loop: CASSLQGQREETQYF. The CDR3 region has the DNA TGTGCCAGCAGCTTACAGGGTCAACGGGAAGAGACCCAGTACTTC.

This clonotype appeared many times. V and J are TRBV18 and TRBJ2-1, with TRBD2 identical over 14 bases. This CDR3 region has 16 residues. The germline V gene encodes CDR1 KGHSH and CDR2 LQKENI. The V gene end was trimmed by 2 bases and the J gene end by 10 bases; junction bases not matched to a gene: 7. CDR3 bases: TGTGCCAGCTCACCAGCTAGGACTAGCGGGGGGCAGGAGCAGTTCTTC. It specifies CASSPARTSGGQEQFF.

A word on this clonotype: The CDR3 carries no conserved terminal phenylalanine or tryptophan, so it likely arises from a read error. Because the CDR3's place on the DNA is in doubt, the DNA is left out and the CDR3 is given as listed by TCRdb. This chain joins TRBV7-9 and TRBJ2-1. The CDR3 totals 11 residues, both ends included. Germline loops: CDR1 SEHNR, CDR2 FQNEAQ (reference sequence). CDR3: CASSFGSLVGI.

The chain carries TRBV2 and TRBJ2-7, with D perhaps TRBD1 (6 bases). The CDR3 totals 13 residues. CDR1 is SNHLY, CDR2 FYNNEI, per germline. Trimming removed 5 bases from V and 4 bases from J, with 12 bases in between. The CDR3 loop reads CASSNTRGYEQYF. The DNA for the CDR3 is TGTGCCAGCAGTAATACCAGGGGATACGAGCAGTACTTC.

The chain combines TRBV20-1 with TRBJ1-3; no definite D call. CDR3 length: 15 residues. V dropped 1 base and J dropped 2 bases, with 12 bases sitting between them. CDR1 and CDR2 (germline): DFQATT, SNEGSKA (reference sequence). The CDR3 region has the DNA TGCAGTGCTAGAGGGATCCTGGGCGCTGGAAACACCATATATTTT. Translating gives CSARGILGAGNTIYF.

This clonotype was seen a few times. This chain connects TRBV6-2 or TRBV6-3 to TRBJ1-5; D gene uncertain. This CDR3 comprises 15 residues. V was trimmed by 9 bases and J by 5 bases, leaving 20 bases between them. The germline gives CDR1 MNHEY, CDR2 SVGEGT. CDR3 residues: CASTNPGAWYQPQHF. DNA for the CDR3: TGTGCCAGTACTAATCCGGGAGCCTGGTATCAGCCCCAGCATTTT.

The genes are TRBV5-5 and TRBJ2-3; D remains unclear. This CDR3 is 13 amino acids long. CDR1 and CDR2 (germline): SGHKS, YYEKEE (reference sequence). Trimming took off 4 bases at V and 0 bases at J, with 6 bases between the two ends. Here the CDR3 reads CASSQLSTDTQYF. The CDR3 DNA is TGTGCCAGCAGCCAACTCAGCACAGATACGCAGTATTTT.

This clonotype was detected a few times. This chain uses TRBV7-2 with TRBJ2-6; tentative D call: TRBD1 (5 bases). Trimming removed 5 bases at V and 0 bases at J, with 23 bases between. Germline V gene data show CDR1 as SGHTA and CDR2 as FQGNSA. The CDR3 sequence is 20 residues long. CDR3 sequence reads: CASSKDPRGRANSGANVLTF. The CDR3 coding sequence is TGTGCCAGCAGCAAGGACCCTCGAGGCAGGGCGAACTCTGGGGCCAACGTCCTGACTTTC.

This clonotype was recorded many times. This chain links TRBV7-8 with TRBJ2-7; possible D gene TRBD2, 6 bases. The V and J ends lost 9 bases and 0 bases respectively, with 12 bases between them. The CDR3 extends over 13 amino acids. Germline CDR1 is SGHVS and CDR2 is FQNEAQ. The CDR3 DNA reads TGTGCCAGTCGGGACTCGAGCTCCTACGAGCAGTACTTC. Its protein product is CASRDSSSYEQYF.